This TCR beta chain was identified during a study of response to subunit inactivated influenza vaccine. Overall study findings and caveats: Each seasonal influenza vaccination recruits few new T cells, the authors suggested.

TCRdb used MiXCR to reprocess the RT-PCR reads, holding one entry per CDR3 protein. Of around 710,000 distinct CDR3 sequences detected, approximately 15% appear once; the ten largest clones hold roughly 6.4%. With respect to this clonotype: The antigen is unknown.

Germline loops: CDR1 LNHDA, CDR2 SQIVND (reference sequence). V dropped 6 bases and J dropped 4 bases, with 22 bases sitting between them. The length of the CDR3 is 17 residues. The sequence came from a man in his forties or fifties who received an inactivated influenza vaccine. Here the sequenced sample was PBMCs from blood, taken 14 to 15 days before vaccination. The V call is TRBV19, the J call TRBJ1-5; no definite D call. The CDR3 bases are TGTGCCAGTAGCGGCTCGTGGTCCCGCAAGAGGAATCAGCCCCAGCATTTT. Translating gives CASSGSWSRKRNQPQHF.